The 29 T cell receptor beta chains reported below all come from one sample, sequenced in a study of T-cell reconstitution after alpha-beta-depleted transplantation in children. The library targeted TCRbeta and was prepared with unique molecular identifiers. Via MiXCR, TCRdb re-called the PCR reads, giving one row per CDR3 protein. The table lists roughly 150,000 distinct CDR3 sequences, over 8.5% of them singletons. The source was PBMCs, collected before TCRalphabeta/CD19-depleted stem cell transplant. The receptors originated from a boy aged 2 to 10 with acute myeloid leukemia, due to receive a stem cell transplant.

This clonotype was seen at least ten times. CDR3 in DNA: TGTGCCAGTAGTATGAAGGCGCCCACTGAAGCTTTCTTT. It is translated as CASSMKAPTEAFF. The rearrangement uses TRBV19 and TRBJ1-1; D is unresolved. V lost 3 bases and J 4 bases, leaving 9 bases between the germline ends. Germline lookup yields CDR1 LNHDA and CDR2 SQIVND (reference sequence). This CDR3 comprises 13 residues.

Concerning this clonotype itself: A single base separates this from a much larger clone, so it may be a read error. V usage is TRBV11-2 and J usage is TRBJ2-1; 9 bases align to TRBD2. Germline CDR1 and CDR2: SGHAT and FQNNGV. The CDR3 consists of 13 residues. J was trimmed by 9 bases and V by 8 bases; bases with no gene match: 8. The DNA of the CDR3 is TGTGCCAGCGGAGCGGGAGGTGGGTTTGAGCAGTTCTTC. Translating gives CASGAGGGFEQFF.

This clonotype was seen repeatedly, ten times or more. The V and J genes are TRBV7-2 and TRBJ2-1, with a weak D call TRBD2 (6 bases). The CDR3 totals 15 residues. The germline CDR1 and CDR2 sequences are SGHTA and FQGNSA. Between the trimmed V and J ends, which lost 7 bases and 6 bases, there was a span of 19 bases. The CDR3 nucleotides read TGTGCCAGCACCGAAGGTGTTAGCGGAGCCAATGAGCAGTTCTTC. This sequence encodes CASTEGVSGANEQFF.

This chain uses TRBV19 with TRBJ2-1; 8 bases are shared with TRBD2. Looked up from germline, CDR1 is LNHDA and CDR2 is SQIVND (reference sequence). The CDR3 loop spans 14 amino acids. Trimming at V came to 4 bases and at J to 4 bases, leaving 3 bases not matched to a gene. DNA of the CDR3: TGTGCCAGTAGTAGGCCGGGAGGGTACAATGAGCAGTTCTTC. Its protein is CASSRPGGYNEQFF.

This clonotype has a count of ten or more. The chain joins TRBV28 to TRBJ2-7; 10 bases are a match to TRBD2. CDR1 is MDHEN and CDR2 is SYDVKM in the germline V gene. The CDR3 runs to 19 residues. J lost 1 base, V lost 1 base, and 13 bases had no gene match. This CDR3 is CASSLYWASGSLASYEQYF. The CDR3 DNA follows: TGTGCCAGCAGTTTATACTGGGCTAGCGGGAGCCTCGCATCCTACGAGCAGTACTTC.

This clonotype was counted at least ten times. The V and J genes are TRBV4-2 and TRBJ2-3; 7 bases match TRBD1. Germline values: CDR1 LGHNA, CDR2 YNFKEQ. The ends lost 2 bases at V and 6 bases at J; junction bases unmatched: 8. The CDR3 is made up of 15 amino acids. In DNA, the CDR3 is TGTGCCAGCAGCCAAACGGACAGGCGGTCTGATACGCAGTATTTT. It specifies CASSQTDRRSDTQYF.

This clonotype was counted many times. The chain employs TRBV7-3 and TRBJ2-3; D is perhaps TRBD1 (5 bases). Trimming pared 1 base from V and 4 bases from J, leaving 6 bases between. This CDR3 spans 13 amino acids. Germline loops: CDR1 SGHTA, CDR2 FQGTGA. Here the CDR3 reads CASSLSRADTQYF. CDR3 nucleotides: TGTGCCAGCAGCTTAAGCAGGGCAGATACGCAGTATTTT.

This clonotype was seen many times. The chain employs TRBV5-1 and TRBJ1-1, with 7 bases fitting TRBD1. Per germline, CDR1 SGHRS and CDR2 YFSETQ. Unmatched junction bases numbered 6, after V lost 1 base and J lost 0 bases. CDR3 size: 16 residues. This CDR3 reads CASSLPGQSMNTEAFF. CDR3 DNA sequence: TGCGCCAGCAGCTTGCCGGGACAGAGTATGAACACTGAAGCTTTCTTT.

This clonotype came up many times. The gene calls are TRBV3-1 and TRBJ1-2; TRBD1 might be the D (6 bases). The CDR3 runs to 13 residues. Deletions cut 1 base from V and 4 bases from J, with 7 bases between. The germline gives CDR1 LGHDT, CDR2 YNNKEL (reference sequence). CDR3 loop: CASSQGGPYGYTF. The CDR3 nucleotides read TGTGCCAGCAGCCAAGGGGGGCCCTATGGCTACACCTTC.

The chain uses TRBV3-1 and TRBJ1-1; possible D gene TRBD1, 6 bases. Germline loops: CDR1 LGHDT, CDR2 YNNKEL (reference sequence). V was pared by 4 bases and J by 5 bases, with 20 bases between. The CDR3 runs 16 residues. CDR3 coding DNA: TGTGCCAGCAGCCCGAATTACGGGGGGGCAGAAACTGAAGCTTTCTTT. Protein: CASSPNYGGAETEAFF.

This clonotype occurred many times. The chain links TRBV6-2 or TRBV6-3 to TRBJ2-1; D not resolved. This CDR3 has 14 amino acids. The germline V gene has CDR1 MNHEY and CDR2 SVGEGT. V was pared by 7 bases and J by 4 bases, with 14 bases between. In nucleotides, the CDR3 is TGTGCCAGCACTCAAGGCGGAGCTTACAATGAGCAGTTCTTC. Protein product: CASTQGGAYNEQFF.

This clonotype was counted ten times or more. The CDR3 nucleotides are TGTGCCAGCAGTTTAACAGGGTCGCGGTACAATGAGCAGTTCTTC. This gives the protein CASSLTGSRYNEQFF. The V call is TRBV25-1, the J call TRBJ2-1; perhaps TRBD1 as D (6 bases). V lost 5 bases and J lost 4, with 15 bases in between. Germline values: CDR1 MGHDK, CDR2 SYGVNS. This CDR3 is built from 15 residues.

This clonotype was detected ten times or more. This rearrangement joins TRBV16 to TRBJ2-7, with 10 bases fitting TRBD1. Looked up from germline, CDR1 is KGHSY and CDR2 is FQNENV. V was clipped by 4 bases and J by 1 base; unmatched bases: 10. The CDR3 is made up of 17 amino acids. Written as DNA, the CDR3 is TGTGCCAGCAGCCCGAACGTACCGGGACAGGGGTCCTACGAGCAGTACGTC. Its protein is CASSPNVPGQGSYEQYV.

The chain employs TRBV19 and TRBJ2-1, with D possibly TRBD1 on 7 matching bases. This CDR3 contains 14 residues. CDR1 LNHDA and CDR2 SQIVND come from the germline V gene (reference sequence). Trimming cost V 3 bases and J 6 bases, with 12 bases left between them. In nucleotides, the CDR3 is TGTGCCAGTAGTATGGCAGGGGGGATCAATGAGCAGTTCTTC. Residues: CASSMAGGINEQFF.

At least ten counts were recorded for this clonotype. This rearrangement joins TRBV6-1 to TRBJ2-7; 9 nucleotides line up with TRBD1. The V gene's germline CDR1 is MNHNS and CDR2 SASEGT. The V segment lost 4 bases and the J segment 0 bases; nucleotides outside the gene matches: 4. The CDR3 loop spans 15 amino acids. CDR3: CASSAGTGSSYEQYV. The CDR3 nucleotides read TGTGCCAGCAGTGCCGGGACAGGGAGCTCCTACGAGCAGTACGTC.

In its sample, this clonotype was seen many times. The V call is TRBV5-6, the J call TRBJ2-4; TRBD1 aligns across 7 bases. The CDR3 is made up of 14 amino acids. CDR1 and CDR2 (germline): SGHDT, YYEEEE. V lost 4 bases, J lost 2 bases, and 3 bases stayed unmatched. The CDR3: CASSATGTKNIQYF. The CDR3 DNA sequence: TGTGCCAGCAGCGCGACAGGGACCAAAAACATTCAGTACTTC.

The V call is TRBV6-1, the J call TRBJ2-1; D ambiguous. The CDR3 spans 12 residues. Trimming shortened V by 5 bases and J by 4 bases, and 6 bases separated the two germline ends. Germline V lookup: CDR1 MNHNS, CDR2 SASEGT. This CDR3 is CASSLSYNEQFF. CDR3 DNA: TGTGCCAGCAGTCTTAGTTACAATGAGCAGTTCTTC.

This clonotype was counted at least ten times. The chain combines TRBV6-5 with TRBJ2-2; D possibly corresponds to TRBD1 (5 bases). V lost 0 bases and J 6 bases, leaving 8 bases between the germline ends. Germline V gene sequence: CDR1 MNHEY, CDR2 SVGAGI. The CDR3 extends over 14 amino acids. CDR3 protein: CASSYSWGAGELFF. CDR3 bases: TGTGCCAGCAGTTACTCGTGGGGCGCCGGGGAGCTGTTTTTT.

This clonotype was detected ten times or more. This CDR3 reads CASSEALAGPQETQYF. The CDR3 nucleotides are TGTGCCAGCAGTGAAGCCCTAGCGGGCCCTCAAGAGACCCAGTACTTC. The J gene is TRBJ2-5, the V gene TRBV6-1; TRBD2 agrees at 8 bases. The CDR3 loop spans 16 amino acids. V gave up 0 bases and J gave up 2 bases; unmatched junction bases: 5. CDR1 MNHNS and CDR2 SASEGT come from the germline V gene.

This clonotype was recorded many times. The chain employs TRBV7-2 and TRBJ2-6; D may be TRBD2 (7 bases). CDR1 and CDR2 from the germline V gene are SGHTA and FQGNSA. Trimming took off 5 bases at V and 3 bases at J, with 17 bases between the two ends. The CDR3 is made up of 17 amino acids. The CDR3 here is CASSPQRGGFGANVLTF. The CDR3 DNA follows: TGTGCCAGCAGCCCCCAGAGGGGGGGCTTTGGGGCCAACGTCCTGACTTTC.

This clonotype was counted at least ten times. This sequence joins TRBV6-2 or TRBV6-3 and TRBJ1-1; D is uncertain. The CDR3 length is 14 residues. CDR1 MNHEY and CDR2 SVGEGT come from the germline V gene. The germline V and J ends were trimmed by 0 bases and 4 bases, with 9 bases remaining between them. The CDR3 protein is CASSYSGEVTEAFF. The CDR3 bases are TGTGCCAGCAGTTACTCGGGAGAGGTCACTGAAGCTTTCTTT.

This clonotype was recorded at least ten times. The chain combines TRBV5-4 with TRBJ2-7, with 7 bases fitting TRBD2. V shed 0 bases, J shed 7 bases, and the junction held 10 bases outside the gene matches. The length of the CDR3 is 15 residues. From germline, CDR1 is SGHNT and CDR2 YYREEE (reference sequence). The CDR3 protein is CASSLDGGGVREQYF. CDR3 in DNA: TGTGCCAGCAGCTTGGACGGGGGAGGGGTTCGGGAGCAGTACTTC.

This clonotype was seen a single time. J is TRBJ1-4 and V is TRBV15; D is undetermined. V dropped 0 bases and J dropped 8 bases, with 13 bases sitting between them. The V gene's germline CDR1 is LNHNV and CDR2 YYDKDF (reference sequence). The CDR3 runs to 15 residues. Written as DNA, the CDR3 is TGTGCCACCAGCAGAGATACGGGGTATCGAGAAAAACTGTTTTTT. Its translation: CATSRDTGYREKLFF.

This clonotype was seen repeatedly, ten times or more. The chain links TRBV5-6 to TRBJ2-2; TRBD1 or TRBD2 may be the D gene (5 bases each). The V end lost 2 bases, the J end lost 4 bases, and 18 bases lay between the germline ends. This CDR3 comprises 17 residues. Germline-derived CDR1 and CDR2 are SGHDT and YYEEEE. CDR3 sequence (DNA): TGTGCCAGCAGCTTTGCTGCGTGGGGGAGCGTCACCGGGGAGCTGTTTTTT. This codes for CASSFAAWGSVTGELFF.

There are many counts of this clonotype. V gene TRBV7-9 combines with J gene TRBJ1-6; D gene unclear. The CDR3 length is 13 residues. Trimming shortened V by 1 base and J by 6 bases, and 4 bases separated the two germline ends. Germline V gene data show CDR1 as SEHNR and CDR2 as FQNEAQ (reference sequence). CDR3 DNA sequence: TGTGCCAGCAGCTTAGGGCTTAATTCACCCCTCCACTTT. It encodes CASSLGLNSPLHF.

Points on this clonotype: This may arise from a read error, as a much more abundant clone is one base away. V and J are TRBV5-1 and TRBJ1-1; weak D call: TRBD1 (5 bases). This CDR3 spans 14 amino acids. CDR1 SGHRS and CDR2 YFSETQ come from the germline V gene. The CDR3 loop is CASSLWQGDTESFF. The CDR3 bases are TGCGCCAGCAGCCTGTGGCAGGGTGACACTGAATCTTTCTTT.

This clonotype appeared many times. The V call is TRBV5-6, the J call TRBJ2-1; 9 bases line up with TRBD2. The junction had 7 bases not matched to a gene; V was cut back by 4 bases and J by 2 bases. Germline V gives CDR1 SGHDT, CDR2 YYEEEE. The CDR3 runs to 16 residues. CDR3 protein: CASSAQTSGAYNEQFF. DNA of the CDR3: TGTGCCAGCAGCGCCCAGACTAGCGGCGCCTACAATGAGCAGTTCTTC.

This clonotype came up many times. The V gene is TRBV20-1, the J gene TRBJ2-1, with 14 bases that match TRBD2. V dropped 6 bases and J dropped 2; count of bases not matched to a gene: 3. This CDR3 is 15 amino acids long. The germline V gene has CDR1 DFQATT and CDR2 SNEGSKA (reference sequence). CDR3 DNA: TGCAGTGCCCGACTAGCGGGGGGGCCCTACAATGAGCAGTTCTTC. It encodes CSARLAGGPYNEQFF.

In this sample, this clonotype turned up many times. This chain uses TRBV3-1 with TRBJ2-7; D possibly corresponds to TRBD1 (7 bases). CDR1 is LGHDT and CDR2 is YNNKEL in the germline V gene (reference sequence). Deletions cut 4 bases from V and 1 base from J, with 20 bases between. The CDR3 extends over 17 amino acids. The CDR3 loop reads CASSPLSGQELSYEQYF. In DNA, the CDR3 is TGTGCCAGCAGCCCCCTTAGCGGACAGGAGTTATCCTACGAGCAGTACTTC.